These 10 T cell receptor beta chains were all obtained from the same sample, sequenced in a study of identifying expanded T cells in peripheral blood. Repertoires were generated with immunoSEQ multiplex PCR, while TCRdb's copy carries only in-frame clones and drops some. Of approximately 110,000 clones listed, more than 85% are singletons. Material: blood. Source of these receptors: a person aged 18 to 69 in good health.

The chain combines TRBV7-2 with TRBJ1-1, with D perhaps TRBD1 (5 bases). The CDR3 is 14 residues long. V shed 5 bases and J shed 4 bases, with 14 bases lying between them. Germline CDR1 SGHTA, CDR2 FQGNSA. DNA for the CDR3: TGTGCCAGCAGCCCTGGGGAGGGGTTCACTGAAGCTTTCTTT. Its translation is CASSPGEGFTEAFF. Full variable domain (missing parts from reference TRBV7-2 and TRBJ1-1): GAGVSQSPSNKVTEKGKDVELRCDPISGHTALYWYRQSLGQGLEFLIYFQGNSAPDKSGLPSDRFSAERTGGSVSTLTIQRTQQEDSAVYLCASSPGEGFTEAFFGQGTRLTVV.

The chain has TRBV11-2 and TRBJ1-2; D possibly corresponds to TRBD1 (6 bases). From germline, CDR1 is SGHAT and CDR2 FQNNGV. The CDR3 length is 12 residues. The V end was cut by 8 bases, the J end by 2 bases, with 9 bases between. CDR3 DNA: TGTGCCAGCGATCAGGGGAACTATGGCTACACCTTC. Its protein is CASDQGNYGYTF.

The table lists this clone with a count of one. The chain employs TRBV7-9 and TRBJ2-1; 8 bases line up with TRBD2. V lost 1 base and J lost 4; bases outside the gene matches: 6. Germline lookup yields CDR1 SEHNR and CDR2 FQNEAQ (reference sequence). This CDR3 is 16 amino acids long. CDR3 nucleotides: TGTGCCAGCAGCTTAGGGGGGACTAGACTTTACAATGAGCAGTTCTTC. Translated, it gives CASSLGGTRLYNEQFF. The full variable domain, completed using reference TRBV7-9 and TRBJ2-1, is DTGVSQNPRHKITKRGQNVTFRCDPISEHNRLYWYRQTLGQGPEFLTYFQNEAQLEKSRLLSDRFSAERPKGSFSTLEIQRTEQGDSAMYLCASSLGGTRLYNEQFFGPGTRLTVL.

The chain employs TRBV10-3 and TRBJ2-7; maybe TRBD1 (5 bases). The ends were cut back, 6 bases at V and 8 bases at J, with 14 bases in the middle. Germline CDR1 ENHRY, CDR2 SYGVKD. The CDR3 loop spans 12 amino acids. CDR3 region: CAISPDIGQQYF. The CDR3 DNA sequence: TGTGCCATCAGCCCGGACATCGGACAGCAGTACTTC.

The chain is built from TRBV7-9 and TRBJ1-1; D uncertain. CDR3 length: 12 amino acids. Germline V gene lookup returns CDR1 SEHNR and CDR2 FQNEAQ (reference sequence). V was trimmed by 5 bases and J by 10 bases, leaving 14 bases between them. Here the CDR3 reads CASSPQEAGAFF. In DNA, the CDR3 is TGTGCCAGCAGCCCCCAGGAGGCCGGAGCTTTCTTT.

In its sample, this clone was seen once. This chain uses TRBV11-2 with TRBJ1-5; D uncertain. Germline V gene sequence: CDR1 SGHAT, CDR2 FQNNGV. This CDR3 is 16 amino acids long. V was shortened by 3 bases and J by 0 bases, with 12 bases between the two germline ends. The CDR3 coding sequence is TGTGCCAGCAGCTTGGTGGCGGGGTATAGCAATCAGCCCCAGCATTTT. This codes for CASSLVAGYSNQPQHF.

The chain combines TRBV27 with TRBJ2-7; D is perhaps TRBD2 (5 bases). Germline values: CDR1 MNHEY, CDR2 SMNVEV (reference sequence). This CDR3 spans 13 amino acids. Trimming cost V 5 bases and J 4 bases, with 12 bases left between them. CDR3 DNA: TGTGCCAGCAGTGGTGCGGGCCTTTACGAGCAGTACTTC. This codes for CASSGAGLYEQYF.

The DNA for the CDR3 is TGTGCCAGCAGCTTGGAACGGTGGGAAGATACGCAGTATTTT. Its translation is CASSLERWEDTQYF. The V gene is TRBV7-8, the J gene TRBJ2-3; no firm D call. Deletions cut 3 bases from V and 5 bases from J, with 12 bases between. CDR1 and CDR2 from the germline V gene are SGHVS and FQNEAQ. CDR3 length equals 14 residues.

The chain employs TRBV18 and TRBJ2-7, with a tentative D call TRBD2 (5 bases). V lost 2 bases and J lost 1, with 12 bases in between. Looked up from germline, CDR1 is KGHSH and CDR2 is LQKENI. The CDR3 is 15 amino acids. The chain's CDR3 is CASSPTAARSYEQYF. DNA of the CDR3: TGTGCCAGCTCACCAACAGCGGCCCGGTCCTACGAGCAGTACTTC.

The sample holds many counts of this clone. This sequence joins TRBV27 and TRBJ1-1, with 7 bases that match TRBD1. The V gene's germline CDR1 is MNHEY and CDR2 SMNVEV (reference sequence). J gave up 4 bases and V 6 bases, and 8 bases lay outside the gene matches. The CDR3 sequence is 14 residues long. For the CDR3, the DNA is TGTGCCAGCAGCCGGGACAGCGTGGGCACTGAAGCTTTCTTT. This gives the protein CASSRDSVGTEAFF.